The next 24 T cell receptor beta chains were all read from a single sample in a study of cytomegalovirus exposure and HLA in healthy donors. Researchers ran the PCR with 60 Vbeta and 13 Jbeta primers. Method: immunoSEQ multiplex PCR; TCRdb's copy keeps in-frame clones and lacks some. The data hold some 130,000 clones, with roughly 80% observed a single time. Source material: PBMCs. These receptors originate from a man between 25 and 39 years old in good health and CMV-seronegative.

This clone was detected a few times. The chain uses TRBV5-4 and TRBJ2-7, with 7 bases lining up with TRBD1. V gave up 4 bases and J gave up 3 bases; unmatched junction bases: 10. Germline V gene data show CDR1 as SGHNT and CDR2 as YYREEE (reference sequence). This CDR3 contains 15 residues. The CDR3 DNA is TGTGCCAGCAGCACCTGGGACAGTGCCGACTACGAGCAGTACTTC. As protein: CASSTWDSADYEQYF.

This rearrangement joins TRBV6-1 to TRBJ2-6, with D possibly being TRBD1 (6 bases). Germline V gene sequence: CDR1 MNHNS, CDR2 SASEGT. The CDR3 covers 15 residues. V was pared by 3 bases and J by 4 bases, with 10 bases between. CDR3 region: CASSDQGTGANVLTF. The CDR3 DNA reads TGTGCCAGCAGTGATCAGGGGACAGGGGCCAACGTCCTGACTTTC.

The chain joins TRBV7-9 to TRBJ2-5; TRBD1 might be the D (5 bases). The V end lost 4 bases, the J end lost 4 bases, and 22 bases lay between the germline ends. The CDR3 is 17 amino acids. Germline CDR1 SEHNR, CDR2 FQNEAQ (reference sequence). CDR3 sequence reads: CASSSPPHGHSRETQYF. The CDR3 DNA reads TGTGCCAGCAGCTCTCCGCCCCATGGACACTCCCGAGAGACCCAGTACTTC.

The chain has TRBV4-2 and TRBJ2-1; 7 bases map to TRBD1. The CDR3 extends over 15 amino acids. The V and J ends lost 4 bases and 9 bases, in that order; junction bases with no gene match: 12. CDR1 and CDR2 from the germline V gene are LGHNA and YNFKEQ. CDR3 protein: CASSPTGVGGIEQFF. CDR3 coding DNA: TGTGCCAGCAGCCCCACCGGGGTAGGGGGCATTGAGCAGTTCTTC.

This chain joins TRBV6-5 and TRBJ1-5, with TRBD1 identical over 8 bases. The J segment lost 2 bases and the V segment lost 5 bases, leaving 2 bases of the junction unmatched. Germline-derived CDR1 and CDR2 are MNHEY and SVGAGI. There are 14 residues in the CDR3. The CDR3 region is CASSPGQGNQPQHF. The CDR3, as DNA: TGTGCCAGCAGTCCGGGACAGGGCAATCAGCCCCAGCATTTT.

This clone has a single count. CDR3 sequence: CASSYGQAWDEQYF. As DNA, the CDR3 is TGCGCCAGCAGCTACGGACAGGCCTGGGACGAGCAGTACTTC. The J gene is TRBJ2-7, the V gene TRBV5-1, with 7 nucleotides matching TRBD1. The CDR3 totals 14 residues. V lost 3 bases and J lost 5; bases outside the gene matches: 8. Germline V gene sequence: CDR1 SGHRS, CDR2 YFSETQ.

The J gene is TRBJ1-2, the V gene TRBV10-3, with D hard to call. Germline CDR1 ENHRY, CDR2 SYGVKD. V was trimmed by 4 bases and J by 7 bases, leaving 10 bases between them. The CDR3 is made up of 12 amino acids. The CDR3 here is CAISGGLGGYTF. The CDR3 DNA follows: TGTGCCATCAGTGGAGGGTTAGGTGGCTACACCTTC.

The chain combines TRBV10-3 with TRBJ1-1, with D perhaps TRBD1 (6 bases). Trimming shortened V by 6 bases and J by 6 bases, and 11 bases separated the two germline ends. The CDR3 contains 12 residues. Germline V gene data show CDR1 as ENHRY and CDR2 as SYGVKD. CDR3: CAIRQGLSEAFF. CDR3 sequence (DNA): TGTGCCATCAGACAGGGTTTATCTGAAGCTTTCTTT.

The rearrangement joins TRBV15 to TRBJ2-7; 11 nucleotides agree with TRBD2. The V gene's germline CDR1 is LNHNV and CDR2 YYDKDF (reference sequence). CDR3 length: 19 amino acids. The V gene end was trimmed by 3 bases and the J gene end by 4 bases; junction bases not matched to a gene: 17. This CDR3 is CATSRRLAGSGVGGYEQYF. CDR3 in DNA: TGTGCCACCAGCAGGAGACTAGCGGGGAGTGGGGTTGGCGGGTACGAGCAGTACTTC.

This clone has a handful of counts. The genes are TRBV6-1 and TRBJ2-7; TRBD2 matches 9 bases. The CDR3 is made up of 14 amino acids. Germline CDR1 MNHNS, CDR2 SASEGT. V shed 1 base and J 6 bases; nucleotides not matched to a gene: 4. The CDR3: CASSEVGSGSEQYF. The CDR3 DNA reads TGTGCCAGCAGTGAAGTGGGTAGCGGGAGCGAGCAGTACTTC.

The chain combines TRBV4-1 with TRBJ2-7; 9 nucleotides match TRBD1. The CDR3 is 14 residues long. J gave up 7 bases and V 5 bases, and 9 bases lay outside the gene matches. Germline assignment: CDR1 MGHRA and CDR2 YSYEKL. CDR3 residues: CASSGAQGAEEQYF. The DNA of the CDR3 is TGCGCCAGCAGCGGGGCACAGGGGGCCGAAGAGCAGTACTTC.

In DNA, the CDR3 is TGTGCCAGCAGTGCCGCCGGGACAGGCAATCAGCCCCAGCATTTT. Its translation: CASSAAGTGNQPQHF. The chain has TRBV6-1 and TRBJ1-5; the match to TRBD1 covers 7 bases. The CDR3 spans 15 residues. The V segment lost 4 bases and the J segment 2 bases; nucleotides outside the gene matches: 5. Per the germline V gene, CDR1 is MNHNS and CDR2 is SASEGT.

The rearrangement uses TRBV13 and TRBJ1-4, with TRBD1 matching over 8 bases. The CDR3 sequence is 16 residues long. Losses at the gene ends were 3 bases for V and 10 bases for J; bases not matched to a gene: 13. The V gene's germline CDR1 is PRHDT and CDR2 FYEKMQ (reference sequence). The CDR3 nucleotides are TGTGCCAGCAGCTTGAGCCCCCAGGGGGCCGGGGGAAAACTGTTTTTT. Its translation is CASSLSPQGAGGKLFF.

The chain couples TRBV28 to TRBJ2-1; 8 bases align to TRBD2. V dropped 2 bases and J dropped 10; count of bases not matched to a gene: 10. Germline assignment: CDR1 MDHEN and CDR2 SYDVKM. The CDR3 contains 15 residues. CDR3 sequence reads: CASSLSGSRKGEQFF. CDR3 nucleotide sequence: TGTGCCAGCAGTTTAAGCGGGAGCCGAAAGGGGGAGCAGTTCTTC. The variable domain in full, completed from reference TRBV28 and TRBJ2-1, reads DVKVTQSSRYLVKRTGEKVFLECVQDMDHENMFWYRQDPGLGLRLIYFSYDVKMKEKGDIPEGYSVSREKKERFSLILESASTNQTSMYLCASSLSGSRKGEQFFGPGTRLTVL.

This chain links TRBV5-4 with TRBJ2-2; weak D call: TRBD1 (5 bases). Germline V gene sequence: CDR1 SGHNT, CDR2 YYREEE (reference sequence). CDR3 size: 15 residues. Between the trimmed V and J ends, which lost 5 bases and 3 bases, there was a span of 14 bases. The DNA for the CDR3 is TGTGCCAGCAGTTCGTCAGGGTGGTACACCGGGGAGCTGTTTTTT. Protein product: CASSSSGWYTGELFF.

This sequence joins TRBV2 and TRBJ1-5; unclear D gene. This CDR3 contains 15 residues. Trimming took 4 bases from V and 1 from J, leaving 11 bases between them. Germline CDR1 SNHLY, CDR2 FYNNEI. The CDR3 nucleotides are TGTGCCAGCAGTGTTGGCGGAATAAGCAATCAGCCCCAGCATTTT. Protein sequence: CASSVGGISNQPQHF.

The chain couples TRBV4-1 to TRBJ2-3; TRBD1 matches 10 bases. Per the germline V gene, CDR1 is MGHRA and CDR2 is YSYEKL. This CDR3 spans 18 amino acids. The ends lost 0 bases at V and 3 bases at J; junction bases unmatched: 9. The CDR3 here is CASSQDWRDRGLTDTQYF. The CDR3, as DNA: TGCGCCAGCAGCCAAGATTGGAGAGACAGGGGGCTAACAGATACGCAGTATTTT.

V usage is TRBV4-1 and J usage is TRBJ2-1; D remains ambiguous. The CDR3 has 15 amino acids. Trimming removed 5 bases at V and 0 bases at J, with 11 bases between. CDR1 is MGHRA, CDR2 YSYEKL, per germline. The CDR3 sequence: CASSGAPSSYNEQFF. The CDR3 coding sequence is TGCGCCAGCAGCGGTGCCCCCAGCTCCTACAATGAGCAGTTCTTC.

The CDR3 here is CASSYSGTGVYGYTF. The DNA of the CDR3 is TGTGCCAGCAGTTACTCCGGGACAGGGGTATATGGCTACACCTTC. The chain carries TRBV6-5 and TRBJ1-2; 10 bases line up with TRBD1. Germline V lookup: CDR1 MNHEY, CDR2 SVGAGI. V shed 0 bases and J 5 bases; nucleotides not matched to a gene: 3. This CDR3 comprises 15 residues.

This clone was detected once. Other DNA sequences in this sample translate to the same CDR3. The gene calls are TRBV5-1 and TRBJ2-1, with TRBD2 matching over 12 bases. The CDR3 is made up of 15 amino acids. Germline CDR1 is SGHRS and CDR2 is YFSETQ. The trim removed 4 bases at V and 4 bases at J, leaving 3 bases unmatched. CDR3 in amino acids: CASSSGLAGYNEQFF. The CDR3 DNA sequence: TGCGCCAGCAGCAGCGGACTAGCGGGGTACAATGAGCAGTTCTTC. The full variable domain, completed using reference TRBV5-1 and TRBJ2-1, is KAGVTQTPRYLIKTRGQQVTLSCSPISGHRSVSWYQQTPGQGLQFLFEYFSETQRNKGNFPGRFSGRQFSNSRSEMNVSTLELGDSALYLCASSSGLAGYNEQFFGPGTRLTVL.

CDR3 coding DNA: TGTGCCAGCAGTTACTCGAAGGGACTAGAGGCCGGGGAGCTGTTTTTT. Translated, it gives CASSYSKGLEAGELFF. The chain uses TRBV6-5 and TRBJ2-2; 8 bases align to TRBD2. Trimming removed 0 bases from V and 6 bases from J; junction bases left unmatched: 6. CDR3 size: 16 residues. From germline, CDR1 is MNHEY and CDR2 SVGAGI.

This clone occurred a few times. This chain connects TRBV4-1 to TRBJ2-7; 11 bases fit TRBD2. From germline, CDR1 is MGHRA and CDR2 YSYEKL. This CDR3 is 14 amino acids long. Trimming at V came to 2 bases and at J to 7 bases, leaving 4 bases not matched to a gene. The CDR3 loop reads CASSQLAGGKEQYF. CDR3 DNA: TGCGCCAGCAGCCAATTAGCGGGAGGGAAGGAGCAGTACTTC.

The gene calls are TRBV10-1 and TRBJ2-5; 7 nucleotides agree with TRBD2. Germline V lookup: CDR1 WNHNN, CDR2 SYGVQD (reference sequence). V was pared by 6 bases and J by 2 bases, with 3 bases of the junction left unmatched. This CDR3 region has 13 residues. CDR3 residues: CASSASGQETQYF. For the CDR3, the DNA is TGCGCCAGCAGCGCTAGCGGTCAAGAGACCCAGTACTTC.

This clone was observed a few times. This rearrangement joins TRBV27 to TRBJ2-1; 9 bases align to TRBD1. CDR3 length: 15 residues. CDR1 is MNHEY and CDR2 is SMNVEV in the germline V gene (reference sequence). With V trimmed by 2 bases and J by 6 bases, 5 bases remained unmatched. CDR3 residues: CASSLVGQGANEQFF. The CDR3 DNA sequence: TGTGCCAGCAGTTTAGTGGGACAGGGTGCCAATGAGCAGTTCTTC.